This is a list of T cell receptor beta chains from one sample in a study of PD-1 blockade in classical Hodgkin lymphoma. This table comes from immunoSEQ multiplex PCR, and its TCRdb copy is limited to in-frame clones, with some not included. The sample lists tens of thousands of clones; roughly 88% were seen once. Sample: peripheral blood mononuclear cells (PBMCs). The receptors shown here come from a human donor with classical Hodgkin lymphoma. CDR3s include the opening cysteine and the closing phenylalanine or tryptophan. Each record gives: clone size, CDR3 length, D gene, J gene, V gene, CDR3 DNA, CDR3 protein. A D gene is named only where the DNA matches it firmly. A row's size may be missing; if present it is once, few, many or a size class.

>-|17|TRBD1|TRBJ1-4|TRBV7-9
TGTGCCAGCAGCTTAGGACAGGGAAGGGGGACTAATGAAAAACTGTTTTTT
CASSLGQGRGTNEKLFF
>-|14|TRBD1|TRBJ1-5|TRBV27
TGTGCCAGCACCCCTCGGACAGGGCTAAGGCCCCAGCATTTT
CASTPRTGLRPQHF
>few|16|TRBD2|TRBJ2-1|TRBV5-4
TGTGCCAGCAGCAGACTAGCGGGAGGGGGCTACAATGAGCAGTTCTTC
CASSRLAGGGYNEQFF
>-|15|-|TRBJ2-1|TRBV6-5
TGTGCCAGCAGTTACGGGACCGACGGTTACAATGAGCAGTTCTTC
CASSYGTDGYNEQFF
>-|12|-|TRBJ2-7|TRBV9
TGTGCCAGCAGCGCCAGGGGCTACGAGCAGTACTTC
CASSARGYEQYF
>-|16|-|TRBJ2-4|TRBV7-9
TGTGCCAGCAGCGCAGGGGTCTTGGCGGGTGGATACATTCAGTACTTC
CASSAGVLAGGYIQYF
>once|15|TRBD2|TRBJ2-4|TRBV7-2
TGTGCCAGTAGCCGCCACACTAGCGGGAGTTTCATTCAGTACTTC
CASSRHTSGSFIQYF
>-|13|TRBD1|TRBJ1-4|TRBV5-1
TGCGCCAGCACCGTGGGACAGAATGAAAAACTGTTTTTT
CASTVGQNEKLFF
>few|13|-|TRBJ1-1|TRBV19
TGTGCCAGTAGTTCGAAGGGTGACACTGAAGCTTTCTTT
CASSSKGDTEAFF
>-|14|TRBD2|TRBJ2-1|TRBV10-3
TGTGCCATCAGTTATAGCGGGAGGGACAATGAGCAGTTCTTC
CAISYSGRDNEQFF
>-|12|-|TRBJ1-2|TRBV2
TGTGCCAGCAGTGAGAGGGACTATGGCTACACCTTC
CASSERDYGYTF
>-|15|TRBD1|TRBJ1-1|TRBV6-1
TGTGCCAGCAGTGAAGTGGGGACAGGGAACACTGAAGCTTTCTTT
CASSEVGTGNTEAFF
>-|17|TRBD2|TRBJ2-1|TRBV7-9
TGTGCCAGCAGCCGGACGGCTAGCGGGCGTACCTACAATGAGCAGTTCTTC
CASSRTASGRTYNEQFF
>-|15|-|TRBJ2-3|TRBV14
TGTGCCAGCAGCCAAGAGATCCGGGGGCTGGATACGCAGTATTTT
CASSQEIRGLDTQYF
>-|13|-|TRBJ1-1|TRBV28
TGTGCCAGCAGTTTACACGGGGGCAGGGAGACTTTCTTT
CASSLHGGRETFF
>-|14|TRBD2|TRBJ2-3|TRBV6-4
TGTGCCAGCAGTGAAGCGGGAGGCACAGATACGCAGTATTTT
CASSEAGGTDTQYF
>-|10|-|TRBJ2-1|TRBV19
TGTGCCTCCGGAACCAATGAGCAGTTCTTC
CASGTNEQFF
>-|12|-|TRBJ2-1|TRBV11-2
TGTGCCAGCAGCCTGACGCTTGATGAGCAGTTCTTC
CASSLTLDEQFF
>-|16|-|TRBJ1-1|TRBV27
TGTGCCAGCAGTTTGATCGGGGGGCAGAAGGACACTGAAGCTTTCTTT
CASSLIGGQKDTEAFF
>-|17|TRBD2|TRBJ2-4|TRBV7-9
TGTGCCAGCAGCTTAAATTTAGCGGGCCTAGCCAAAAACATTCAGTACTTC
CASSLNLAGLAKNIQYF
>-|13|-|TRBJ1-1|TRBV27
TGTGCCAGCAGCCCCGGGGGCAACACTGAAGCTTTCTTT
CASSPGGNTEAFF
>-|14|-|TRBJ1-2|TRBV2
TGTGCCAGCAGCGCTTTGAATCAACGGAATGGCTACACCTTC
CASSALNQRNGYTF
>-|13|-|TRBJ1-1|TRBV28
TGTGCCAGCAGTCGGGACGGAAACACTGAAGCTTTCTTT
CASSRDGNTEAFF
>-|13|-|TRBJ2-1|TRBV19
TGTGCCAGTAGTATAGATACTTACAATGAGCAGTTCTTC
CASSIDTYNEQFF
>-|16|TRBD2|TRBJ2-3|TRBV7-9
TGTGCCAGCAGCTCCCCCCCGGGAGGGCCCGCAGATACGCAGTATTTT
CASSSPPGGPADTQYF
>-|16|TRBD2|TRBJ2-3|TRBV19
TGTGCCAGTAGTCTCTTTAGCGGGAGGGCTACAGATACGCAGTATTTT
CASSLFSGRATDTQYF
>-|16|TRBD1|TRBJ2-2|TRBV5-1
TGCGCCAGCAGCCCCGGACAGGGTGGGGTTGCCGGGGAGCTGTTTTTT
CASSPGQGGVAGELFF
>-|14|-|TRBJ2-3|TRBV7-2
TGTGCCAGCAGCTCCTGGACGCTTAGGGATACGCAGTATTTT
CASSSWTLRDTQYF
>-|15|-|TRBJ2-2|TRBV7-9
TGTGCCAGCAGCCCCGACTCTACGAACACCGGGGAGCTGTTTTTT
CASSPDSTNTGELFF
>-|17|TRBD1|TRBJ2-6|TRBV5-1
TGCGCCAGCAGCGGACAGGCGACTTTCTCTGGGGCCAACGTCCTGACTTTC
CASSGQATFSGANVLTF
>once|14|-|TRBJ2-3|TRBV6-5
TGTGCCAGCAGTTACTATGCCCCCACAGATACGCAGTATTTT
CASSYYAPTDTQYF
>-|14|-|TRBJ1-3|TRBV29-1
TGCAGCGTTGAACCCCCCGGGAACGGAAACACCATATATTTT
CSVEPPGNGNTIYF